The 2 T cell receptor beta chains listed next were all sequenced from one sample in a study of blood T cell repertoires in COVID-19. Sequenced by immunoSEQ multiplex PCR; TCRdb stores in-frame clones only, minus some. The repertoire includes around 200,000 clones, 70% to 90% of them detected once, and 6.5% to 9% sits in the top ten. The sequenced sample consisted of PBMCs or T cells enriched from blood (not recorded which). The receptors come from a woman in her thirties or forties with acute COVID-19.

This clone was counted a single time. The chain couples TRBV6-4 to TRBJ1-5; 8 bases align to TRBD1. The germline V gene encodes CDR1 MRHNA and CDR2 SNTAGT. There are 18 residues in the CDR3. Germline trimming cut 8 bases from V and 2 bases from J; bases unmatched to any gene: 17. The CDR3 DNA is TGTGCCAGCTTGTGGGAGGACAGGGATCTCGGAGGCAATCAGCCCCAGCATTTT. Encoded protein: CASLWEDRDLGGNQPQHF.

As DNA, the CDR3 is TGTGCCAGTAGTATAGGGACTTCTCAGCATTTT. Its protein product is CASSIGTSQHF. The chain joins TRBV19 to TRBJ1-5; D unresolved. CDR3 length equals 11 residues. The ends were cut back, 1 base at V and 13 bases at J, with 8 bases in the middle. The germline V gene has CDR1 LNHDA and CDR2 SQIVND (reference sequence).